This T cell receptor (beta chain) comes out of a study of T cell repertoires in cytomegalovirus infection. Study at large: It was the public TCR beta signatures that indicated both CMV infection and matching HLA type.

Losses at the gene ends were 4 bases for V and 5 bases for J; bases not matched to a gene: 3. The germline V gene encodes CDR1 SEHNR and CDR2 FQNEAQ (reference sequence). The CDR3 is 15 amino acids. TCRdb reanalysed the reads using MiXCR and keeps one entry per CDR3 protein. The sample records roughly 760,000 distinct CDR3 sequences, under 40% being singletons. Findings of the study overall: Cumulative public TCR beta family frequency identified CMV carriers with the relevant HLA.

In regard to this clonotype: The antigen is not known.

Sample: PBMCs. The rearrangement links TRBV7-9 to TRBJ2-2, with 11 bases fitting TRBD2. The receptor was derived from a human donor in good health (CMV status not recorded). Some clones in this sample may be carry-over from other donors' samples. CDR3 loop: CASSYPSGRTGELFF. In nucleotides, the CDR3 is TGTGCCAGCAGCTACCCTAGCGGGAGGACCGGGGAGCTGTTTTTT.